The source of this T cell receptor beta chain is a study of neurological immune-mediated disorders. About the study: The multiple sclerosis group of around 34 included approximately 30 relapsing-remitting and 3 secondary progressive patients.

This clonotype was seen ten or more times. Its target is not known. The cDNA was produced through 5'RACE with 10-nucleotide random UMIs. TCRdb ran MiXCR on the 5' RACE reads and lists one entry per CDR3 protein. The sample carries roughly 40,000 distinct CDR3 sequences, more than 2% recorded once. Study-wide results and caveats: None of the CDR3 amino acid sequences of expanded clones recurred across subjects, suggesting private repertoires in all groups. On phylogenetic grouping, the repertoires of 18 of 34 multiple sclerosis patients fell within one related-CDR3 cluster, constituting a possible signature.

The origin of this receptor is a man aged 50-60 years with multiple sclerosis. Sequencing was done on a sample of PBMCs.

The CDR3 sequence is CSARLGVDNEKLFF. CDR3 in DNA: TGCAGTGCTAGGCTGGGGGTGGATAATGAAAAACTGTTTTTT. V and J are TRBV20-1 and TRBJ1-4; TRBD1 is a possible D gene (5 bases). The ends were cut back, 3 bases at V and 4 bases at J, with 12 bases in the middle. The CDR3 runs 14 residues. CDR1 and CDR2 from the germline V gene are DFQATT and SNEGSKA (reference sequence).